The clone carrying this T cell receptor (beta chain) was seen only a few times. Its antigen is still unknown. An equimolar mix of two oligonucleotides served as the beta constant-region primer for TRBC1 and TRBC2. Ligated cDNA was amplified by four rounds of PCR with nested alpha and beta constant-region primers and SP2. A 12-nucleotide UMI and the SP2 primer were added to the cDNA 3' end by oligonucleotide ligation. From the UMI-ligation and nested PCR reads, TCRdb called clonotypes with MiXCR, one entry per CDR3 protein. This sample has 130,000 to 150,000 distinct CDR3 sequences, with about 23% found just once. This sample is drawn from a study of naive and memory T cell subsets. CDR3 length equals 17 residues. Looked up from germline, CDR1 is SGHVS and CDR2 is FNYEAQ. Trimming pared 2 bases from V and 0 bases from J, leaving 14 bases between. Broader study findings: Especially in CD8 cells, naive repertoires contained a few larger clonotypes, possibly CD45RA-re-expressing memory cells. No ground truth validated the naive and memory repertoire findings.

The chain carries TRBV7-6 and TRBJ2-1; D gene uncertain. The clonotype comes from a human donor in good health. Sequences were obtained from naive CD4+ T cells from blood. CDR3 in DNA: TGTGCCAGCAGCTTAACGGAAAGCAGAATCTCCTACAATGAGCAGTTCTTC. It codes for CASSLTESRISYNEQFF.